The 2 T cell receptor beta chains listed next were all sequenced from one sample in a study of T cell therapy after organ transplantation. Regarding time point: 4-8 weeks after completion of therapy. Sequenced by immunoSEQ multiplex PCR; TCRdb stores in-frame clones only, minus some. The table shows approximately 6,100 clones, with 74% occurring only once. Antigens for these TCRs are unknown. Sample: CD8+ T cells from blood, taken after autologous CMV-specific T cell therapy. Receptor source: a human patient who had received a solid organ transplant and had CMV disease. Certain T cells may be donor cells from the graft.

The rearrangement links TRBV21-1 to TRBJ1-5; the table assigns TRBD1, which was not confirmed against the DNA. TRBV21-1 is flagged as a pseudogene. The CDR3 covers 20 residues. The CDR3: CASSKVRVLKGTEIYWPQHF. CDR3 DNA: TGTGCCAGCAGCAAAGTCAGGGTTTTAAAGGGGACAGAGATTTATTGGCCCCAGCATTTT.

The J gene is TRBJ2-7, the V gene TRBV19; 7 bases are shared with TRBD2. The V segment lost 8 bases and the J segment 0 bases; nucleotides outside the gene matches: 7. Per germline, CDR1 LNHDA and CDR2 SQIVND (reference sequence). The length of the CDR3 is 14 residues. DNA for the CDR3: TGTGCCAGTCGTAGCAGCGGGACCTCCTACGAGCAGTACTTC. Translation: CASRSSGTSYEQYF. The whole variable domain, filled in from reference TRBV19 and TRBJ2-7, reads DGGITQSPKYLFRKEGQNVTLSCEQNLNHDAMYWYRQDPGQGLRLIYYSQIVNDFQKGDIAEGYSVSREKKESFPLTVTSAQKNPTAFYLCASRSSGTSYEQYFGPGTRLTVT.